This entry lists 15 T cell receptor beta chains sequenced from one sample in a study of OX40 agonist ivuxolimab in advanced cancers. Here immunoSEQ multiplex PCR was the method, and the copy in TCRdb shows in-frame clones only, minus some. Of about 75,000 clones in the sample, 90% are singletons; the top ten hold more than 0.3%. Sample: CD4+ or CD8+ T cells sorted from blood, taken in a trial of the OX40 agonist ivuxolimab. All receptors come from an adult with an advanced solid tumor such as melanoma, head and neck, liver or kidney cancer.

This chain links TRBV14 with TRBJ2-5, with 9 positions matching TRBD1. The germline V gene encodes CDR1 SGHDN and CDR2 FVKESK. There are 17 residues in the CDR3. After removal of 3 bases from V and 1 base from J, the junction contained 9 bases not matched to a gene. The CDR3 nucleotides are TGTGCCAGCAGCCATTTTACCGGGACAGGGATCCAAGAGACCCAGTACTTC. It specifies CASSHFTGTGIQETQYF.

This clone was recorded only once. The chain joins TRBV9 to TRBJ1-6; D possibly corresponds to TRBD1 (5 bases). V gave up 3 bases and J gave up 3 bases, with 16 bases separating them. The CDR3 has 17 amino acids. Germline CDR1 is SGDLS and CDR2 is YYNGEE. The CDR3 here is CASSGDSPFNYNSPLHF. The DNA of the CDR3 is TGTGCCAGCAGCGGCGACAGCCCTTTTAACTATAATTCACCCCTCCACTTT.

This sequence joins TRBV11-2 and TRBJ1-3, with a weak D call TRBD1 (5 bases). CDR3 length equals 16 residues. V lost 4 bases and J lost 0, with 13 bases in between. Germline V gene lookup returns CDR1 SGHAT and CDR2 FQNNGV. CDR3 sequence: CASSSDILISGNTIYF. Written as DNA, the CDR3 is TGTGCCAGCAGCTCGGACATACTCATCTCTGGAAACACCATATATTTT.

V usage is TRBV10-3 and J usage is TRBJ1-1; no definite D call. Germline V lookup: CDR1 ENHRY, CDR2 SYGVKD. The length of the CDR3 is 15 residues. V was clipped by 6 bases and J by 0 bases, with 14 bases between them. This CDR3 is CAISQGLYMNTEAFF. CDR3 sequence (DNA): TGTGCCATCAGCCAAGGCCTATACATGAACACTGAAGCTTTCTTT.

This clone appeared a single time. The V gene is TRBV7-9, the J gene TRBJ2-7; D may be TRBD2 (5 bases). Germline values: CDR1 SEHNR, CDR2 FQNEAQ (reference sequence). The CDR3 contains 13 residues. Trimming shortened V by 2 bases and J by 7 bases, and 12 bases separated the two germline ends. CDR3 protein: CASSLIEGMEQYF. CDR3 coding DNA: TGTGCCAGCAGCTTAATTGAGGGAATGGAGCAGTACTTC.

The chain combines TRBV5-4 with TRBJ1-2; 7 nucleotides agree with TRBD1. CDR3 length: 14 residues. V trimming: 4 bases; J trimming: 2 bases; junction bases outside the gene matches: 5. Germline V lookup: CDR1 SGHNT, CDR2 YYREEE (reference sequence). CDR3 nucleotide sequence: TGTGCCAGCAGCAGGACACAGGGGAACTATGGCTACACCTTC. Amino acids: CASSRTQGNYGYTF.

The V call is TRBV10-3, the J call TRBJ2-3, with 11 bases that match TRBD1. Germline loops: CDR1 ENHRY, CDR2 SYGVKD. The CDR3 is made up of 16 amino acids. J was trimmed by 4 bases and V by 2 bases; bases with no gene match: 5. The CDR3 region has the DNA TGTGCCATCAGTGAGACTGGACAGGGGGCGTCAGATACGCAGTATTTT. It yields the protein CAISETGQGASDTQYF.

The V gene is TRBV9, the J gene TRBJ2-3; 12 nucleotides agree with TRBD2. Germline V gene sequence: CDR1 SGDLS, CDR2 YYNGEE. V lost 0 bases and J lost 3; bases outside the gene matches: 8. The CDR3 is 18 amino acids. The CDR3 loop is CASSVEWTSGTKTDTQYF. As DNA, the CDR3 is TGTGCCAGCAGCGTAGAATGGACTAGCGGGACGAAAACAGATACGCAGTATTTT.

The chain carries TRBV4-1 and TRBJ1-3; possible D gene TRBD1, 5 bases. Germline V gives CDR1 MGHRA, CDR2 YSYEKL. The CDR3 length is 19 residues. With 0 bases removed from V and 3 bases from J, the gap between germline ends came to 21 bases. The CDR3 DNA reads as TGCGCCAGCAGCCAAGATAAGGCAGGGTTAAAGGGAGTTGGAAACACCATATATTTT. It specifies CASSQDKAGLKGVGNTIYF.

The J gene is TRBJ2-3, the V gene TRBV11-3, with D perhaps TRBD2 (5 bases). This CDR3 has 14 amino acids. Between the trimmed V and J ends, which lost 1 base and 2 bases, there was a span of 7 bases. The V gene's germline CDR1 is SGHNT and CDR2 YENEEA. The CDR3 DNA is TGTGCCAGCAGCTTAGCGGGATTCACAGATACGCAGTATTTT. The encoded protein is CASSLAGFTDTQYF.

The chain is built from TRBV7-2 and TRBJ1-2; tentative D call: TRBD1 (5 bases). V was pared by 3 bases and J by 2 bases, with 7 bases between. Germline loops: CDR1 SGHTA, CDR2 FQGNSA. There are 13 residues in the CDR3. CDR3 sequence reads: CASSFKGNYGYTF. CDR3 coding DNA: TGTGCCAGCAGCTTCAAGGGGAACTATGGCTACACCTTC.

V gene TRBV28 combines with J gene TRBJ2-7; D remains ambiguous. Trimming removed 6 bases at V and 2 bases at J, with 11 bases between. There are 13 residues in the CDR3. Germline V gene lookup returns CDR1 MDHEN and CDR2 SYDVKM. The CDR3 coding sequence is TGTGCCAGCAGATCCACCCAAGCCTACGAGCAGTACTTC. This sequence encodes CASRSTQAYEQYF. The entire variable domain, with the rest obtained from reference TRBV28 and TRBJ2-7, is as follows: DVKVTQSSRYLVKRTGEKVFLECVQDMDHENMFWYRQDPGLGLRLIYFSYDVKMKEKGDIPEGYSVSREKKERFSLILESASTNQTSMYLCASRSTQAYEQYFGPGTRLTVT.

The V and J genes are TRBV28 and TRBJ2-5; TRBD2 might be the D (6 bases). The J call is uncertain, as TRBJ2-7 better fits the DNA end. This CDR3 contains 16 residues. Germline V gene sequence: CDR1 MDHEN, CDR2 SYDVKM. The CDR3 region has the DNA TGTGCCAGCAGTTCTACCGTAGACACTAGCAGGTACGAGCAGTACTTC. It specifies CASSSTVDTSRYEQYF.

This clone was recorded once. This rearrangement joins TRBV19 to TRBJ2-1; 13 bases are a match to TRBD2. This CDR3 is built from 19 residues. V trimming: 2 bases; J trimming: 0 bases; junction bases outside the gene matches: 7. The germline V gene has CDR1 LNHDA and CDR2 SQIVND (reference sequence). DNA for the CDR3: TGTGCCAGTAGTATACCTCGGACTAGCGGGAGTTCCTCCTACAATGAGCAGTTCTTC. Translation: CASSIPRTSGSSSYNEQFF.

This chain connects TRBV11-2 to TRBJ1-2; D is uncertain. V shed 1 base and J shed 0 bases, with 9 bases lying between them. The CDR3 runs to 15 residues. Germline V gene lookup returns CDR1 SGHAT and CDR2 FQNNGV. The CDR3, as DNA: TGTGCCAGCAGCTTAGCTTGGGGTTCTAACTATGGCTACACCTTC. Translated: CASSLAWGSNYGYTF.